Below, one TCR beta chain is given with its context. The antigen it binds to is not known. Within one base of it there is no much larger clone, and no base qualities were kept. Data came from an Illumina HiSeq 1500. The public reads were reanalyzed by TCRdb: fastp trimming at Q25, MiXCR alignment, in-frame beta chains only. Identical CDR3 proteins give one entry, which carries the most common genes and DNA. The sample contains roughly 920,000 distinct CDR3 sequences, approximately 31% of them found a single time. The biggest ten clones account for over 12% of the sample. This sample was included in a study of T cell repertoires in cytomegalovirus infection (dated by TCRdb to the late 2010s). At the level of the whole study: Alongside well-studied HLA-B-restricted epitopes, the peptide stimulations were aimed at recently identified HLA-C-restricted CMV epitopes, whose presentation resists viral immunomodulation. Donor HLA type was relevant to the analysis, as public TCR beta signatures indicated carriage of CMV infection together with the matching HLA type.

What the authors observed across the whole study: In both this cohort and an independent cohort of 352 donors, the cumulative frequency of public TCR beta family members distinguished carriers of CMV infection plus the relevant HLA type. The ex vivo response was dominated by HLA-C-restricted CMV-specific TCR beta clonotypes, and the single most frequent clonotype in two of eight donors was supplied by these HLA-C-restricted clonotypes.

Reading the label with the study, this specimen's treatment or condition is: in vitro stimulation with specific CMV peptide epitopes to enrich CMV-specific T cells. Taken from cysteine to phenylalanine, the CDR3 has 14 residues. Only the CDR3 DNA is retained, 42 bases long and in frame from the first base. The junction shows trimming of 0 bases on V and 5 bases on J, plus 10 bases between the germline ends. CDR1 MNHEY and CDR2 SMNVEV were looked up in the germline V gene (reference sequence). The clonotype was recovered from a human donor in good health (CMV status not recorded). Some clones in this sample may be carry-over from other donors' samples. The source was cultured CD8+ T cells from PBMCs, collected from culture after CMV antigen stimulation. The chain links TRBV27 with TRBJ2-5; the best D guess is TRBD1, with 5 bases matching. CDR3 reads: CASSLSRKGETQYF. The bases are TGTGCCAGCAGTTTATCGCGAAAGGGGGAGACCCAGTACTTC.